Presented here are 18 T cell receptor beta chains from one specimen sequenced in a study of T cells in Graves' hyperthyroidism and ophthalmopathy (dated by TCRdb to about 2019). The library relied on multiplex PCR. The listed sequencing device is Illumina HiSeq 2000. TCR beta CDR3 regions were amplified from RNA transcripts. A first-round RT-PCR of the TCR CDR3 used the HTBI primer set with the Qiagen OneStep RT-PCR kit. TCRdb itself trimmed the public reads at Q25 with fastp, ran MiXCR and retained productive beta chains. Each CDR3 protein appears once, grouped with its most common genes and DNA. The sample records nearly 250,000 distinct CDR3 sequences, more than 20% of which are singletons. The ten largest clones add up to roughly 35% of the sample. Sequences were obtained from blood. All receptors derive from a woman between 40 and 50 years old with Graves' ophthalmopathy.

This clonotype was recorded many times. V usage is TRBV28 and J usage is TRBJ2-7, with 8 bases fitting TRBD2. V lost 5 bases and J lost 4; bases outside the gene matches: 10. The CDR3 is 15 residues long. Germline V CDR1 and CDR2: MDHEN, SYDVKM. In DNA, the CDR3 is TGTGCCAGCAGTCCTAGACTAGCGCGAAATTACGAGCAGTACTTC. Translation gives CASSPRLARNYEQYF. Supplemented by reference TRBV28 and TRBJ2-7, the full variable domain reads DVKVTQSSRYLVKRTGEKVFLECVQDMDHENMFWYRQDPGLGLRLIYFSYDVKMKEKGDIPEGYSVSREKKERFSLILESASTNQTSMYLCASSPRLARNYEQYFGPGTRLTVT.

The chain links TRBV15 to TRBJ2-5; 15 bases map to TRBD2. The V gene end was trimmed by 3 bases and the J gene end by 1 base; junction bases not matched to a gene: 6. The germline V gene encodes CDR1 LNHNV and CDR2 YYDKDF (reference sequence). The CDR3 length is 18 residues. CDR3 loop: CATSSSRTSGGAQETQYF. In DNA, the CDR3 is TGTGCCACCAGCAGCTCCCGGACTAGCGGGGGGGCCCAAGAGACCCAGTACTTC.

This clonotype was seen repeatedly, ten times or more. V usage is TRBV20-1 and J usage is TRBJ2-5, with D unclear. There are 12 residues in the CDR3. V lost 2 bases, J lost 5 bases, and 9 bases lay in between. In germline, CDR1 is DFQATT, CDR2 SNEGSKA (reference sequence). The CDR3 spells CSARTSVETQYF. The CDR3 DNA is TGCAGTGCTAGAACGAGTGTGGAGACCCAGTACTTC.

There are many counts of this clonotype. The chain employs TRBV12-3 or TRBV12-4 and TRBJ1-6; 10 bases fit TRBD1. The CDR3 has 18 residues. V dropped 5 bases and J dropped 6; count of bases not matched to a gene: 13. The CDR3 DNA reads TGTGCCAGCAGTACCTTCCGGGACAGGGGAGGGAGTAATTCACCCCTCCACTTT. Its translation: CASSTFRDRGGSNSPLHF.

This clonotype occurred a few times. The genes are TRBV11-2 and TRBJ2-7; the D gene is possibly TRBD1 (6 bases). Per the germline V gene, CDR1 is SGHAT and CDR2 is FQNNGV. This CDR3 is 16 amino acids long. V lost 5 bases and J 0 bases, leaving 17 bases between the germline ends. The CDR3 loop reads CASSKEVWTDSYEQYF. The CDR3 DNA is TGTGCCAGCAGCAAGGAAGTCTGGACAGACTCCTACGAGCAGTACTTC.

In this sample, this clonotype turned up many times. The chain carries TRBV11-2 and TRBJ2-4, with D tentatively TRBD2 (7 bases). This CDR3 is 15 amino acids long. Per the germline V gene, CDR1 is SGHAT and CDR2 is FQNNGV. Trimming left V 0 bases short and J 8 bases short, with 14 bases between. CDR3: CASSLDHKGGDIQYF. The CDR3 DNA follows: TGTGCCAGCAGCTTAGATCATAAGGGGGGGGACATTCAGTACTTC.

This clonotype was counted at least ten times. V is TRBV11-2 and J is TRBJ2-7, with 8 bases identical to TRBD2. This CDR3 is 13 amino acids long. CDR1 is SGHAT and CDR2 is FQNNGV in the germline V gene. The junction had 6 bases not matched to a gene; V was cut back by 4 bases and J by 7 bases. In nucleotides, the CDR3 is TGTGCCAGCAGCTACGCTAGCGGGTTAGAGCAGTACTTC. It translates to CASSYASGLEQYF.

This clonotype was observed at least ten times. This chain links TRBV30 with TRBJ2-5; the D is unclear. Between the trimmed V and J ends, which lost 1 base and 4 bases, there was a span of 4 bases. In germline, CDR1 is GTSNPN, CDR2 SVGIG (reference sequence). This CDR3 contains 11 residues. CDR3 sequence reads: CAWSEGETQYF. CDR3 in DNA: TGTGCCTGGAGTGAAGGAGAGACCCAGTACTTC.

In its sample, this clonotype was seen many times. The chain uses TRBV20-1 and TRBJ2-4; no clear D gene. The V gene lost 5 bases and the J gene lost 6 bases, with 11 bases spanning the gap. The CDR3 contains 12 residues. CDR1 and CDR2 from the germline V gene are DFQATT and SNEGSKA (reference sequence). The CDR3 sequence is CSALAFGNIQYF. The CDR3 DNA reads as TGCAGTGCTTTGGCATTTGGAAACATTCAGTACTTC.

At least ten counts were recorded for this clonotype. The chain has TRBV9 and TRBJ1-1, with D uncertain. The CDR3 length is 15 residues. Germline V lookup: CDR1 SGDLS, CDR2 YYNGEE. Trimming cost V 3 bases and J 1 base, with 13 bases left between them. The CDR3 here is CASSAHVGSNTEAFF. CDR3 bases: TGTGCCAGCAGCGCCCATGTGGGGTCGAACACTGAAGCTTTCTTT.

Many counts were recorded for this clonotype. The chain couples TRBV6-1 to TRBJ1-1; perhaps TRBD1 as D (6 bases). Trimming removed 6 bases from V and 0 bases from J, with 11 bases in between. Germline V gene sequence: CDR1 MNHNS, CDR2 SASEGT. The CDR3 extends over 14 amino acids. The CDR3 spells CASRKGGLNTEAFF. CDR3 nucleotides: TGTGCCAGCAGAAAGGGGGGATTGAACACTGAAGCTTTCTTT.

The CDR3 loop reads CAWSVGPYSGGTQYF. CDR3 nucleotides: TGTGCCTGGAGTGTAGGCCCATATTCTGGGGGGACCCAGTACTTC. The chain employs TRBV30 and TRBJ2-5; D is tentatively TRBD1 or TRBD2 (5 bases each). Germline CDR1 is GTSNPN and CDR2 is SVGIG (reference sequence). The V gene lost 0 bases and the J gene lost 7 bases, with 18 bases spanning the gap. CDR3 length: 15 amino acids.

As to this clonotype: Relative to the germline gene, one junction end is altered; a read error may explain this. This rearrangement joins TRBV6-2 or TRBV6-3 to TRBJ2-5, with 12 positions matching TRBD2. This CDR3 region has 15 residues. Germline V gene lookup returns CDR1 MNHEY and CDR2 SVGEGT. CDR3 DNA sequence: TGTGTCAGCAGTTACTCGACTAGCGGGGGAGAGACCCAGTACTTC. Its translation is CVSSYSTSGGETQYF.

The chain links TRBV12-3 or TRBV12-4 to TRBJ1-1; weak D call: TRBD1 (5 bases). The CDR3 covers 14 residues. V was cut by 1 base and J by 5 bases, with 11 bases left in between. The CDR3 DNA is TGTGCCAGCAGTTTAGAGGCGGGGACTACTGAAGCTTTCTTT. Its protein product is CASSLEAGTTEAFF.

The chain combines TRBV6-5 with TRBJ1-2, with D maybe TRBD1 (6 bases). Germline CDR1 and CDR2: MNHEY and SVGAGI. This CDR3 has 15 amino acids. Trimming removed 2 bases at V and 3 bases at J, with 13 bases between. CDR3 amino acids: CASSYLRGGDYGYTF. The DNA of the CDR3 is TGTGCCAGCAGTTACCTCAGGGGAGGCGACTATGGCTACACCTTC.

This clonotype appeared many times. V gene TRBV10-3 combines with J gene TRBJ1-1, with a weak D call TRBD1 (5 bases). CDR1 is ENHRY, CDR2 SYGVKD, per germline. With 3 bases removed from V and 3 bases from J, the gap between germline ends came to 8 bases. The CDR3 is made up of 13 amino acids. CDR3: CAISETGHTEAFF. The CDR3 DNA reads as TGTGCCATCAGTGAAACGGGGCACACTGAAGCTTTCTTT.

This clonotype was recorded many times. Written as DNA, the CDR3 is TGTGCCAGCAGTTTCGGGGAGGTCTACGAGCAGTACTTC. Protein sequence: CASSFGEVYEQYF. The chain combines TRBV12-3 or TRBV12-4 with TRBJ2-7; a possible D gene is TRBD2 (6 bases). This CDR3 is built from 13 residues. Trimming left V 3 bases short and J 3 bases short, with 9 bases between.

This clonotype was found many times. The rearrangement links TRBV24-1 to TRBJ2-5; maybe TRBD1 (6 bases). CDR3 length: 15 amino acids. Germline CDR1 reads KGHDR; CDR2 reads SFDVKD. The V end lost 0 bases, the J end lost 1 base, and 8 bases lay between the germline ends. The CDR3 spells CATSDLTGSQETQYF. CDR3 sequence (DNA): TGTGCCACCAGTGATTTGACAGGGTCCCAAGAGACCCAGTACTTC.